The following is a T cell receptor (beta chain) sequence with its context. Its antigen is unidentified. These data originate in a study of CXCR3-negative and CXCR3-positive naive CD8 T cells. Study-level information: The libraries yielded about 135 million TRB reads, about 1.5 +/- 0.3 million each. The study's findings and limits: Higher TRB CDR3 hydrophobicity marked CXCR3-positive naive cells relative to CXCR3-negative naive cells.

UMI-labeled TRB cDNA libraries were prepared by 5' RACE. TCRdb processed the 5' RACE reads again and assigns one entry to each CDR3 protein, with no DNA. This sample contains over 70,000 distinct CDR3 sequences. Researchers reported sorting every CD8+ T cell subset in triplicate, roughly 290,000 cells per sort. CDR1 SGHKS and CDR2 YYEKEE come from the germline V gene (reference sequence). This CDR3 region has 16 residues. Sequenced input: naive CXCR3+ CD8+ T cells from blood. The subset denotes: CD45RO-CCR7+CD27+CD95- naive CD8+ T cells expressing CXCR3 (TNR3+). The chain joins TRBV5-5 to TRBJ2-2; TCRdb lists TRBD1, though no DNA is available to test this call. The origin of this receptor is a human donor in good health. Some clones in this sample may be carry-over from other donors' samples. CDR3 in amino acids: CASSFNQGTNTGELFF.